Below, 4 T cell receptor beta chains from the same sample are listed, as sequenced in a study of cytomegalovirus exposure and HLA in healthy donors. Profiling relied on immunoSEQ multiplex PCR, and the TCRdb table lists in-frame clones only, not all of them. The data contain about 300,000 clones, 88% of them seen just once; the ten biggest clones take up around 0.9%. The sequenced sample consisted of PBMCs. The receptors shown here come from a woman aged 18-30 years in good health and CMV-seronegative.

The V gene is TRBV7-8, the J gene TRBJ1-1, with D perhaps matching TRBD1 (5 bases). The CDR3 has 15 residues. V lost 1 base, J lost 10 bases, and 19 bases lay in between. The germline gives CDR1 SGHVS, CDR2 FQNEAQ. The CDR3 DNA is TGTGCCAGCAGCTTAGATAGGGGAAACGAAAGGGGAGCTTTCTTT. Its protein product is CASSLDRGNERGAFF.

The V and J genes are TRBV28 and TRBJ2-7; 12 nucleotides match TRBD2. The germline V gene encodes CDR1 MDHEN and CDR2 SYDVKM. Trimming took 10 bases from V and 6 from J; bases not matched to a gene: 19. The CDR3 is 17 residues long. CDR3: CAISARASGRVRGEQYF. The CDR3 DNA follows: TGTGCCATCTCCGCTCGGGCTAGCGGGAGGGTCCGTGGCGAGCAGTACTTC.

This clone was counted once. The gene calls are TRBV29-1 and TRBJ2-5; 15 nucleotides align to TRBD2. V was clipped by 7 bases and J by 9 bases; unmatched bases: 12. Germline CDR1 and CDR2: SQVTM and ANQGSEA. The CDR3 sequence is 15 residues long. The CDR3 region is CSARGLAGGPEAQYF. The DNA for the CDR3 is TGCAGCGCCCGAGGACTAGCGGGAGGGCCTGAGGCCCAGTACTTC.

This clone was detected once. The chain joins TRBV19 to TRBJ1-1; D possibly corresponds to TRBD1 (5 bases). The germline V gene has CDR1 LNHDA and CDR2 SQIVND (reference sequence). CDR3 size: 12 residues. With 4 bases removed from V and 9 bases from J, the gap between germline ends came to 12 bases. The CDR3 DNA is TGTGCCAGTAGTAGCTGGGGGGATCAAGCTTTCTTT. It translates to CASSSWGDQAFF.